This T cell receptor beta chain comes out of a study of blood T cell repertoires in COVID-19. Sequencing used immunoSEQ multiplex PCR; TCRdb keeps in-frame clones, though not all of them. The table has 150,000 or so clones, more than 75% seen once. Germline V lookup: CDR1 LNHDA, CDR2 SQIVND (reference sequence). This CDR3 region has 17 residues. The V gene lost 5 bases and the J gene lost 3 bases, with 22 bases spanning the gap. The TCR was taken from a man aged 55 to 70 with active or convalescent COVID-19. This sequence joins TRBV19 and TRBJ1-2, with D maybe TRBD1 (5 bases). The sequencing input was peripheral blood. CDR3 loop: CASSPNWKDIRYYGYTF. The CDR3 nucleotides read TGTGCCAGTAGTCCCAACTGGAAGGACATCCGGTACTATGGCTACACCTTC.